This T cell receptor beta chain is drawn from a study of PD-L1 blockade in urothelial cancer. TCR analog templates of synthetic origin were spiked into each PCR. Using immunoSEQ multiplex PCR, the repertoire was profiled, and TCRdb retains in-frame clones only, with some absent. The sample yields 100,000 or so clones, roughly nine tenths seen once. Germline CDR1 reads LNHNV; CDR2 reads YYDKDF (reference sequence). This CDR3 contains 14 residues. Trimming removed 0 bases at V and 8 bases at J, with 11 bases between. The TCR originated in a woman aged 80 or over with urothelial cancer. The chain couples TRBV15 to TRBJ2-1; D is perhaps TRBD2 (6 bases). The sequencing used PBMCs, collected around atezolizumab (anti-PD-L1) treatment. CDR3 sequence reads: CATSRDGGGYEQFF. The CDR3 coding sequence is TGTGCCACCAGCAGAGATGGGGGAGGATATGAGCAGTTCTTC.